These 5 T cell receptor beta chains came from one sample sequenced in a study of PD-1 blockade in classical Hodgkin lymphoma. Using immunoSEQ multiplex PCR, the repertoire was profiled, and TCRdb retains in-frame clones only, with some absent. The table includes over 15,000 clones, 83% detected once. Time point of the sample: cycle 4 day 1 (C4D1), after less than seven weeks of nivolumab. Every patient experienced relapse after autologous stem cell transplantation, and brentuximab vedotin exposure varied. The sequenced sample was peripheral blood mononuclear cells (PBMCs), obtained before the fourth cycle of nivolumab. The receptors were gathered from a human donor with classical Hodgkin lymphoma.

This clone showed up just a few times. This chain uses TRBV27 with TRBJ1-5; 10 bases map to TRBD1. With V trimmed by 3 bases and J by 6 bases, 8 bases remained unmatched. The CDR3 covers 16 residues. The germline gives CDR1 MNHEY, CDR2 SMNVEV (reference sequence). The CDR3 is CASSLGGTGVSQPQHF. The CDR3 DNA follows: TGTGCCAGCAGTTTGGGCGGGACAGGGGTTTCTCAGCCCCAGCATTTT.

The CDR3 DNA sequence: TGTGCCAGCAGTTACTCGACAGCGGATAATGAAAAACTGTTTTTT. The encoded protein is CASSYSTADNEKLFF. The chain has TRBV6-5 and TRBJ1-4, with D maybe TRBD1 (5 bases). Germline values: CDR1 MNHEY, CDR2 SVGAGI. CDR3 size: 15 residues. Trimming took off 0 bases at V and 4 bases at J, with 9 bases between the two ends.

The chain joins TRBV4-3 to TRBJ1-5; D ambiguous. V shed 1 base and J shed 5 bases, with 6 bases lying between them. CDR1 is LGHNA, CDR2 YSLEER, per germline. The CDR3 consists of 13 residues. The DNA for the CDR3 is TGCGCCAGCAGCCAAGGGTTTGATCAGCCCCAGCATTTT. Translating it yields CASSQGFDQPQHF.

This clone was found once. The chain combines TRBV6-6 with TRBJ1-6; no definite D call. This CDR3 region has 15 residues. The germline V gene encodes CDR1 MNHNY and CDR2 SVGAGI (reference sequence). The ends were cut back, 2 bases at V and 0 bases at J, with 5 bases in the middle. The CDR3 DNA sequence: TGTGCCAGCAGTTACAGGAACTCCTATAATTCACCCCTCCACTTT. This encodes CASSYRNSYNSPLHF.

The rearrangement links TRBV5-6 to TRBJ2-7; 7 positions match TRBD1. The CDR3 covers 15 residues. Losses at the gene ends were 1 base for V and 3 bases for J; bases not matched to a gene: 7. Germline CDR1 and CDR2: SGHDT and YYEEEE. CDR3 nucleotides: TGTGCCAGCAGCTTGAGACAGGGAAACCTCTACGAGCAGTACTTC. Its translation: CASSLRQGNLYEQYF.